This note documents a single T cell receptor beta chain sequence. This clone came up a few times. The antigen this receptor binds is unknown. No much larger clonotype is one base removed from it; base qualities were not supplied. This entry is derived from a study of blood T cell repertoires in COVID-19 (dated by TCRdb to between 2020 and 2021). Context from the whole study: Collaborator samples came from the United States, Italy and Spain and covered acute and convalescent phases of COVID-19. The material from the prospective study consisted of cDNA or gDNA derived from T cells, B-cell-depleted T cells, or PBMCs. The dataset comprised deeply sampled blood TCRbeta repertoires from subjects exposed to, actively infected with, or recovered from COVID-19. The repertoires were released in a freely available public database meant as a resource for research on the immune response to SARS-CoV-2. Samples came from the ongoing ImmuneRACE study (first 160 participants) plus 1,254 subjects from 6 global collaborators. Sample metadata almost always included a de-identified subject ID, COVID-19 status, age in years and sex. Where HLA class I and class II types were available, the types were taken from metadata supplied by the sample provider, not from assay-based typing. What the authors observed across the whole study: The amount of clinical and demographic metadata varied by source and participant and was provided uncurated.

Measured from the cysteine to the phenylalanine, the CDR3 is 11 residues long. The kept DNA is CDR3 alone, 33 bases in frame from the first base. V is clipped by 1 base and J by 6 bases, and the sequence between their germline boundaries is 4 bases long. In the germline V gene (reference sequence), CDR1 corresponds to MNHNY and CDR2 to SVGAGI. The immunoSEQ Assay, a bias-controlled multiplex PCR, was used to amplify TCRbeta CDR3 regions from genomic DNA. Under the source paper's analysis protocol: The number of nucleated cells in each sample was estimated from the amplification of reference gene primers within the assay. To quantify the absolute abundance of each unique TCRbeta CDR3 rearrangement, sequence reads were collapsed and filtered. Productive Simpson clonality was computed per sample as the square root of Simpson's diversity index over productive rearrangements. As stored in TCRdb, this immuneACCESS dataset retains in-frame rearrangements with V and J assigned. A fraction of the clones does not appear; measured against another copy, unresolved V genes explain less than half of the discrepancy, and the remainder lacks a known reason. V and J calls plus clone size are reproduced from that table; the DNA served to infer D and trimming. This sample lists tens of thousands of clones; 70% to 85% were detected once. The top ten clonotypes cover more than 25% of the sample.

Each collaborating institution followed its own protocols to collect whole blood in K2EDTA tubes. For TCRbeta analysis, collaborators shipped samples in one of three forms: frozen whole blood, isolated PBMCs, or DNA extracted from either of those sample types. The source is a human donor in a cohort sampled during active COVID-19. The chain is assembled from TRBV6-6 and TRBJ2-7, with the D gene uncertain. The specimen was peripheral blood. The CDR3 region has the sequence CASSYFSEQYF. The nucleotide sequence is TGTGCCAGCAGTTACTTCAGCGAGCAGTACTTC.